This T cell receptor (beta chain) was recovered during a study of T cell repertoires in cytomegalovirus infection. Study summary: As its CMV epitopes, the study selected recently identified HLA-C-restricted and well-studied HLA-B-restricted targets. Study results and caveats: The ex vivo response was dominated by HLA-C-restricted CMV-specific TCR beta clonotypes. Pooled public TCR beta family frequency picked out CMV carriers with the relevant HLA.

As concerns this clonotype: The antigen remains unidentified.

The CDR3 contains 13 residues. Deletions cut 5 bases from V and 2 bases from J, with 8 bases between. CDR1 is SGHVS, CDR2 FQNEAQ, per germline. TCRdb processed the reads anew with MiXCR; each CDR3 protein has one entry. Counted here are approximately 110,000 distinct CDR3 sequences, roughly two fifths occurring once; the ten biggest clones make up roughly 74%. This TCR was sampled from a human donor in good health (CMV status not recorded). Some clones in this sample may be carry-over from other donors' samples. The chain combines TRBV7-8 with TRBJ2-3, with D possibly being TRBD2 (6 bases). The sample consisted of CD8+ T cells from cultured PBMCs, taken from culture after CMV antigen stimulation. The CDR3 is CASSRDFTDTQYF. In DNA form, the CDR3 reads TGTGCCAGCAGCCGGGACTTCACAGATACGCAGTATTTT.